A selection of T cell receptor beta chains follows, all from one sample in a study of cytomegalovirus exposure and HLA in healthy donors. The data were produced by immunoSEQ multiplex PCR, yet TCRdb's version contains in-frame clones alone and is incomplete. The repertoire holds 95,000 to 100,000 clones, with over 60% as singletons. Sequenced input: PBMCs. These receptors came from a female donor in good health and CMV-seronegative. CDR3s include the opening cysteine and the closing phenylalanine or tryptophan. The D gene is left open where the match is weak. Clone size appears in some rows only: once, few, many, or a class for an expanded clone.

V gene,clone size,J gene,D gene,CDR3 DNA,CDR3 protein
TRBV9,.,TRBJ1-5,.,TGTGCCAGCAGCCCTAGAGAGGGGGTACTTCAGCCCCAGCATTTT,CASSPREGVLQPQHF
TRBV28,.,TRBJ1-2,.,TGTGCCACCGGGAAGTATAACTATGGCTACACCTTC,CATGKYNYGYTF
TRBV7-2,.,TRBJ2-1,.,TGTGCCAGCAGCTCTGGGTTTGGGAGAGGCGGGGATGAGCAGTTCTTC,CASSSGFGRGGDEQFF
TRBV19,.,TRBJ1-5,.,TGTGCCAGTAGTATTGGGGCATATCAGCCCCAGCATTTT,CASSIGAYQPQHF
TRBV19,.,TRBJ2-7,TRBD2,TGTGCCAGTATGAGGGCGGGAGAAGCGAGGGAGCAGTACTTC,CASMRAGEAREQYF
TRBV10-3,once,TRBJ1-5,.,TGTGCCATCAGTGACCACAGGGTCCAGCCCCAGCATTTT,CAISDHRVQPQHF
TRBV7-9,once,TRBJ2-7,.,TGTGCCAGCAGCCCATTCTTGGGGGGAGGCCTTTCGCTCTACGAGCAGTACTTC,CASSPFLGGGLSLYEQYF
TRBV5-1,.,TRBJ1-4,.,TGCGCCAGCAGCTTGGGCGGGGTCGCTAATGAAAAACTGTTTTTT,CASSLGGVANEKLFF
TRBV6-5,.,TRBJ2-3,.,TGTGCCAGCAGTTACCTGTTCACAGATACGCAGTATTTT,CASSYLFTDTQYF
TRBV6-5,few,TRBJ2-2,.,TGTGCCAGCAGTCCGCTTAGCACCGGGGAGCTGTTTTTT,CASSPLSTGELFF
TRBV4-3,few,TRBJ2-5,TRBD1,TGCGCCAGCAGCCGTTGGGGACAGGGGGCCAGGGAGACCCAGTACTTC,CASSRWGQGARETQYF
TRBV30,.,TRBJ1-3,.,TGTGCCTGCGCCGGTTCTGGAAACACCATATATTTT,CACAGSGNTIYF
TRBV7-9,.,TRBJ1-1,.,TGTTCCAGCAGCCATGCCGGACAGAGCGAAGCTTTCTTT,CSSSHAGQSEAFF